This is a list of T cell receptor beta chains from one sample in a study of blood T cell repertoires in COVID-19. Assay: immunoSEQ multiplex PCR; the TCRdb copy retains only in-frame clones and omits some. The top ten clones hold roughly 12% of a sample with tens of thousands of clones, about four fifths of them seen once. Material: peripheral blood. These receptors originate from a human donor in a cohort sampled during active COVID-19. CDR3s leave out the opening cysteine and the closing phenylalanine or tryptophan. Each record gives: clone size, D gene, J gene, V gene, CDR3 protein. D genes are given only for firm matches. Not all rows give a size; the values are once, few, many and, for expanded clones, a class.

.,TRBD1,TRBJ2-2,TRBV2,ASSYTGAGELF
.,TRBD1,TRBJ2-3,TRBV2,ASGRSQGEDTQY
.,.,TRBJ1-1,TRBV5-5,ASTRIGVNTEAF
.,TRBD1,TRBJ2-7,TRBV28,ASSPGTGPYEQY
.,.,TRBJ1-1,TRBV15,ATSRDVGRAF
.,.,TRBJ1-5,TRBV4-1,ASSQGPNQPQH
.,.,TRBJ2-2,TRBV24-1,ATSGTDNTGELF
.,TRBD1,TRBJ1-3,TRBV27,ASSSWTGEGGNTIY
.,.,TRBJ2-6,TRBV19,ASSPSRLSTANVLT
.,TRBD2,TRBJ2-3,TRBV5-1,ASSLAGAAKGADTQY
few,.,TRBJ1-5,TRBV5-8,ASSLGTLHRQPQH
.,TRBD2,TRBJ2-7,TRBV28,ASTSGSNLYEQY
.,.,TRBJ1-2,TRBV7-3,ASSLSPSGYGYT
.,.,TRBJ2-3,TRBV4-1,ASSQGGRDTQY
.,TRBD1,TRBJ1-2,TRBV7-9,ASSFPGQGVGYT
.,.,TRBJ1-5,TRBV18,ASSPGTFSNQPQH
.,TRBD2,TRBJ2-1,TRBV4-1,ASSQGRRLAGGYNEQF
.,TRBD1,TRBJ2-7,TRBV5-4,ASSYRTGVPGEQY
.,.,TRBJ2-7,TRBV5-1,ASSRGRATYEQY
once,TRBD2,TRBJ2-7,TRBV5-4,ASSGGLPPYEQY
.,TRBD2,TRBJ2-3,TRBV25-1,ASSGAGGLHTQY
.,TRBD1,TRBJ1-3,TRBV11-2,ASSFRQGTHYESGNTIY
few,.,TRBJ1-1,TRBV3-1/TRBV3-2,ASSLGSNTEAF
.,TRBD1,TRBJ1-2,TRBV24-1,ATSDHLRAYSDRENYGYT
.,.,TRBJ1-1,TRBV2,ASSGGTLTEAF
.,.,TRBJ1-6,TRBV4-1,ASSPGQYNSPLH
.,TRBD1,TRBJ1-1,TRBV5-1,ASSMGQGNTEAF
.,TRBD1,TRBJ1-6,TRBV2,ASSQDRGANSPLH
few,.,TRBJ1-2,TRBV19,ASSSDRSNYGYT
.,.,TRBJ2-7,TRBV30,AWSVEASSYEQY